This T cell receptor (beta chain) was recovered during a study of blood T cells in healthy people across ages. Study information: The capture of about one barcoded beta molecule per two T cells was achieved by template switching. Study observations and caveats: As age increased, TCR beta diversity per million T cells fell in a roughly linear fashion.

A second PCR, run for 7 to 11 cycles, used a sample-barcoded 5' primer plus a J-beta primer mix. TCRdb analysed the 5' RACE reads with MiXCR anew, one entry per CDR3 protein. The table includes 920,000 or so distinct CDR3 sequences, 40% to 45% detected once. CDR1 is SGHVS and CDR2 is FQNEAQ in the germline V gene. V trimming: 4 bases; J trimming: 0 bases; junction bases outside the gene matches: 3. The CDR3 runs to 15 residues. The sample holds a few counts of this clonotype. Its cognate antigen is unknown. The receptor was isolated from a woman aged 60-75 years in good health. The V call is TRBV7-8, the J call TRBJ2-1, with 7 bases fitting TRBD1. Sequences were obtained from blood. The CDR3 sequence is CASSYGTASYNEQFF. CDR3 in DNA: TGTGCCAGCAGCTACGGGACAGCCTCCTACAATGAGCAGTTCTTC. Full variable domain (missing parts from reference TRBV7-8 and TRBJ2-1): GAGVSQSPRYKVAKRGQDVALRCDPISGHVSLFWYQQALGQGPEFLTYFQNEAQLDKSGLPSDRFFAERPEGSVSTLKIQRTQQEDSAVYLCASSYGTASYNEQFFGPGTRLTVL.